The clone carrying this T cell receptor beta chain was seen at least ten times. Its cognate antigen is unknown. The data were obtained in a study of Graves' ophthalmopathy and Graves' hyperthyroidism. Findings and limits, study-wide: Ophthalmopathy and stable hyperthyroidism were discriminated by a 13-signature model, with 85% to 90% sensitivity and 80% to 84% specificity. Blood was where most expanded thyroid clonotypes above 0.001 frequency also turned up.

Serum thyroxine and TRAb, along with clinical symptoms, thyroid ultrasound and orbital computed tomography, were what diagnosis relied on. From fresh peripheral blood, around 10 ml in volume, the PBMCs were obtained. The CDR3 has 15 amino acids. Trimming removed 3 bases from V and 1 base from J, with 15 bases in between. The germline gives CDR1 GTSNPN, CDR2 SVGIG (reference sequence). Amplified TCR beta CDR3 regions were obtained using RNA transcripts as template. Investigators did first-round RT-PCR with HTBI primers, then second-round multiplex PCR. TCRdb reprocessed the multiplex PCR reads via MiXCR and lists one record per CDR3 protein. The data hold under 800,000 distinct CDR3 sequences, with approximately 21% observed a single time.

Sequenced material: peripheral blood. The chain carries TRBV30 and TRBJ2-5; weak D call: TRBD2 (5 bases). The clonotype originates from a woman younger than 30 with stable Graves' hyperthyroidism. Some clones in this sample may be carry-over from other donors' samples. The CDR3 DNA sequence: TGTGCCTGGAGAGGGCTGAGCGGATTCCAAGAGACCCAGTACTTC. Translating it yields CAWRGLSGFQETQYF.